The rows below give T cell receptor beta chains drawn from one sample of a study of CD8 T cells in ankylosing spondylitis. TCRdb reanalysed the 5' RACE reads using MiXCR and keeps one entry per CDR3 protein. Here the sample spans approximately 350,000 distinct CDR3 sequences, 20% to 25% being singletons. The sequenced sample consisted of blood, either unsorted or a sorted T cell fraction (not recorded which). All receptors come from a male donor with ankylosing spondylitis or in good health (not recorded which). Both conserved end residues are part of each CDR3. The D gene is left open where the match is weak. Part of the rows lack a size; the others show once, few, many or a class for expanded clones.

J gene: TRBJ2-1; clone size: few; V gene: TRBV2; D gene: -; CDR3 length: 16; CDR3 protein: CASSEPVSRRKNEQFF; CDR3 DNA: TGTGCCAGCAGTGAACCAGTATCTAGAAGGAAGAATGAGCAGTTCTTC
J gene: TRBJ2-5; clone size: -; V gene: TRBV12-3/TRBV12-4; D gene: -; CDR3 length: 16; CDR3 protein: CASSPPPPAGNETQYF; CDR3 DNA: TGTGCCAGCAGCCCTCCCCCCCCGGCCGGGAACGAGACCCAGTACTTC
J gene: TRBJ2-6; clone size: few; V gene: TRBV24-1; D gene: -; CDR3 length: 16; CDR3 protein: CATSGRDPSGANVLTF; CDR3 DNA: TGTGCCACCAGCGGAAGGGACCCTTCTGGGGCCAACGTCCTGACTTTC
J gene: TRBJ2-7; clone size: -; V gene: TRBV4-1; D gene: TRBD1; CDR3 length: 14; CDR3 protein: CASSLQTGIHEQYF; CDR3 DNA: TGCGCCAGCAGCCTCCAGACAGGGATCCACGAGCAGTACTTC
J gene: TRBJ2-1; clone size: -; V gene: TRBV3-1; D gene: TRBD1; CDR3 length: 16; CDR3 protein: CASRPTGVGSYNEQFF; CDR3 DNA: TGTGCCAGCAGACCAACAGGGGTTGGGTCATACAATGAGCAGTTCTTC
J gene: TRBJ2-1; clone size: few; V gene: TRBV12-3/TRBV12-4; D gene: -; CDR3 length: 15; CDR3 protein: CASNPTYLVLNEQFF; CDR3 DNA: TGTGCCAGCAACCCGACATATTTGGTCCTCAATGAGCAGTTCTTC
J gene: TRBJ2-3; clone size: few; V gene: TRBV7-9; D gene: -; CDR3 length: 15; CDR3 protein: CASSLVVQALDTQYF; CDR3 DNA: TGTGCCAGCAGCTTAGTTGTACAGGCTTTGGATACGCAGTATTTT
J gene: TRBJ2-3; clone size: -; V gene: TRBV12-3/TRBV12-4; D gene: -; CDR3 length: 15; CDR3 protein: CASSVTRERKDTQYF; CDR3 DNA: TGTGCCAGCAGTGTAACCCGGGAGCGAAAAGATACGCAGTATTTT
J gene: TRBJ2-7; clone size: few; V gene: TRBV11-1; D gene: TRBD1; CDR3 length: 16; CDR3 protein: CASSLARRTGGHEQYF; CDR3 DNA: TGTGCCAGCAGCTTAGCGCGGAGGACAGGGGGACACGAGCAGTACTTC
J gene: TRBJ2-7; clone size: -; V gene: TRBV14; D gene: -; CDR3 length: 15; CDR3 protein: CASSPAPGESYEQYF; CDR3 DNA: TGTGCCAGCAGCCCAGCCCCCGGGGAATCCTACGAGCAGTACTTC
J gene: TRBJ2-7; clone size: few; V gene: TRBV12-3/TRBV12-4; D gene: -; CDR3 length: 13; CDR3 protein: CASSLEGDHEQYF; CDR3 DNA: TGTGCCAGCAGTTTAGAGGGAGATCACGAGCAGTACTTC
J gene: TRBJ2-7; clone size: few; V gene: TRBV30; D gene: -; CDR3 length: 14; CDR3 protein: CAWSPSGTTLEQYF; CDR3 DNA: TGTGCCTGGAGTCCTTCCGGGACAACCCTCGAGCAGTACTTC
J gene: TRBJ1-2; clone size: -; V gene: TRBV29-1; D gene: TRBD1; CDR3 length: 15; CDR3 protein: CSVYWTGGIGYGYTF; CDR3 DNA: TGCAGCGTTTACTGGACAGGGGGCATAGGCTATGGCTACACCTTC
J gene: TRBJ2-1; clone size: -; V gene: TRBV11-2; D gene: TRBD2; CDR3 length: 15; CDR3 protein: CASSPVLAGYNEQFF; CDR3 DNA: TGTGCCAGCAGCCCTGTACTAGCGGGGTACAATGAGCAGTTCTTC
J gene: TRBJ2-3; clone size: -; V gene: TRBV28; D gene: -; CDR3 length: 15; CDR3 protein: CASTPGVPSTDTQYF; CDR3 DNA: TGTGCCAGCACCCCGGGGGTCCCTAGCACAGATACGCAGTATTTT
J gene: TRBJ2-5; clone size: -; V gene: TRBV27; D gene: -; CDR3 length: 12; CDR3 protein: CASGSYQETQYF; CDR3 DNA: TGTGCCAGCGGTTCATACCAAGAGACCCAGTACTTC
J gene: TRBJ2-3; clone size: -; V gene: TRBV9; D gene: -; CDR3 length: 15; CDR3 protein: CASSVAGYTTDTQYF; CDR3 DNA: TGTGCCAGCAGCGTAGCTGGCTACACTACAGATACGCAGTATTTT
J gene: TRBJ2-1; clone size: many; V gene: TRBV29-1; D gene: -; CDR3 length: 11; CDR3 protein: CSALAFDEQFF; CDR3 DNA: TGCAGCGCCCTAGCGTTCGATGAGCAGTTCTTC
J gene: TRBJ1-1; clone size: once; V gene: TRBV7-9; D gene: -; CDR3 length: 14; CDR3 protein: CASSPREVGTEAFF; CDR3 DNA: TGTGCCAGCAGTCCTCGAGAGGTTGGCACTGAAGCTTTCTTT
J gene: TRBJ1-1; clone size: few; V gene: TRBV7-6; D gene: -; CDR3 length: 13; CDR3 protein: CASFLGGGTEAFF; CDR3 DNA: TGTGCCAGCTTCTTAGGTGGGGGCACTGAAGCTTTCTTT
J gene: TRBJ1-5; clone size: few; V gene: TRBV28; D gene: -; CDR3 length: 11; CDR3 protein: CASSSARAQHF; CDR3 DNA: TGTGCCAGCAGTTCAGCCAGGGCACAGCATTTT
J gene: TRBJ2-3; clone size: -; V gene: TRBV12-3/TRBV12-4; D gene: -; CDR3 length: 15; CDR3 protein: CASSLGGARTDTQYF; CDR3 DNA: TGTGCCAGCAGTTTAGGGGGGGCACGCACAGATACGCAGTATTTT
J gene: TRBJ2-2; clone size: -; V gene: TRBV12-3/TRBV12-4; D gene: -; CDR3 length: 13; CDR3 protein: CASSIAEFGELFF; CDR3 DNA: TGTGCCAGCAGTATAGCGGAGTTCGGGGAGCTGTTTTTT
J gene: TRBJ1-2; clone size: -; V gene: TRBV2; D gene: TRBD1; CDR3 length: 13; CDR3 protein: CANLGQGADGYTF; CDR3 DNA: TGTGCCAACCTGGGACAGGGGGCTGACGGCTACACCTTC
J gene: TRBJ2-7; clone size: few; V gene: TRBV4-2; D gene: -; CDR3 length: 16; CDR3 protein: CASSQEGGQGAYEQYF; CDR3 DNA: TGTGCCAGCAGCCAAGAAGGAGGGCAGGGAGCCTACGAGCAGTACTTC
J gene: TRBJ2-2; clone size: -; V gene: TRBV6-5; D gene: -; CDR3 length: 17; CDR3 protein: CVSSLTTQASPGGELFF; CDR3 DNA: TGTGTCAGCAGTTTAACTACACAAGCCTCCCCCGGCGGGGAGCTGTTTTTT
J gene: TRBJ1-1; clone size: -; V gene: TRBV10-1; D gene: -; CDR3 length: 12; CDR3 protein: CASSDVFTEAFF; CDR3 DNA: TGCGCCAGCAGTGATGTTTTCACTGAAGCTTTCTTT
J gene: TRBJ2-7; clone size: many; V gene: TRBV9; D gene: -; CDR3 length: 13; CDR3 protein: CASSSNREREQYF; CDR3 DNA: TGTGCCAGCAGCTCTAACAGGGAAAGGGAGCAGTACTTC
J gene: TRBJ1-5; clone size: many; V gene: TRBV12-3/TRBV12-4; D gene: -; CDR3 length: 13; CDR3 protein: CASSLSVNQPQHF; CDR3 DNA: TGTGCCAGCAGTTTGTCTGTCAATCAGCCCCAGCATTTT
J gene: TRBJ2-5; clone size: few; V gene: TRBV20-1; D gene: -; CDR3 length: 15; CDR3 protein: CSARRGNLNQETQYF; CDR3 DNA: TGCAGTGCTAGAAGGGGGAATCTTAACCAAGAGACCCAGTACTTC
J gene: TRBJ2-1; clone size: many; V gene: TRBV6-6; D gene: -; CDR3 length: 11; CDR3 protein: CASSLTSEQFF; CDR3 DNA: TGTGCCAGCAGCCTAACCAGTGAGCAGTTCTTC
J gene: TRBJ2-1; clone size: few; V gene: TRBV7-8; D gene: TRBD1; CDR3 length: 18; CDR3 protein: CASSLEGVAGGFSNEQFF; CDR3 DNA: TGTGCCAGCAGCTTAGAGGGCGTAGCAGGGGGCTTTTCGAATGAGCAGTTCTTC
J gene: TRBJ2-1; clone size: -; V gene: TRBV6-2/TRBV6-3; D gene: TRBD2; CDR3 length: 15; CDR3 protein: CASSYSGLVGNEQFF; CDR3 DNA: TGTGCCAGCAGTTACTCGGGACTAGTAGGCAATGAGCAGTTCTTC
J gene: TRBJ2-2; clone size: -; V gene: TRBV29-1; D gene: TRBD2; CDR3 length: 16; CDR3 protein: CSVEDRILAGAGELFF; CDR3 DNA: TGCAGCGTTGAAGATCGGATACTAGCGGGGGCCGGGGAGCTGTTTTTT
J gene: TRBJ2-2; clone size: -; V gene: TRBV3-1; D gene: -; CDR3 length: 18; CDR3 protein: CASSQGSLGSDVTGELFF; CDR3 DNA: TGTGCCAGCAGCCAAGGATCTCTCGGCAGTGACGTAACCGGGGAGCTGTTTTTT
J gene: TRBJ2-2; clone size: -; V gene: TRBV10-1; D gene: -; CDR3 length: 16; CDR3 protein: CASSERLMMNTGELFF; CDR3 DNA: TGCGCCAGCAGTGAACGACTCATGATGAACACCGGGGAGCTGTTTTTT
J gene: TRBJ2-7; clone size: -; V gene: TRBV10-2; D gene: TRBD2; CDR3 length: 15; CDR3 protein: CASSEFASGGYEQYF; CDR3 DNA: TGCGCCAGCAGTGAGTTCGCTAGCGGGGGTTACGAGCAGTACTTC
J gene: TRBJ2-7; clone size: -; V gene: TRBV3-1; D gene: TRBD1; CDR3 length: 13; CDR3 protein: CASSRDSTYERYF; CDR3 DNA: TGTGCCAGCAGCCGGGACAGTACCTACGAGCGGTACTTC
J gene: TRBJ2-3; clone size: -; V gene: TRBV3-1; D gene: -; CDR3 length: 12; CDR3 protein: CATTGNTDTQYF; CDR3 DNA: TGTGCCACCACGGGGAACACAGATACGCAGTATTTT
J gene: TRBJ2-5; clone size: once; V gene: TRBV2; D gene: -; CDR3 length: 14; CDR3 protein: CASSPPGIQETQYF; CDR3 DNA: TGTGCCAGCAGTCCCCCAGGGATACAAGAGACCCAGTACTTC
J gene: TRBJ1-1; clone size: -; V gene: TRBV11-2; D gene: TRBD1; CDR3 length: 14; CDR3 protein: CASSTRQGLAEAFF; CDR3 DNA: TGTGCCAGCAGCACCAGACAGGGGCTCGCTGAAGCTTTCTTT
J gene: TRBJ2-1; clone size: few; V gene: TRBV7-9; D gene: -; CDR3 length: 16; CDR3 protein: CASSLAGGTAYNEQFF; CDR3 DNA: TGTGCCAGCAGCTTAGCGGGCGGGACGGCATACAATGAGCAGTTCTTC
J gene: TRBJ2-7; clone size: few; V gene: TRBV10-3; D gene: -; CDR3 length: 13; CDR3 protein: CAISEIGGYEQYF; CDR3 DNA: TGTGCCATCAGTGAAATAGGGGGCTACGAGCAGTACTTC
J gene: TRBJ2-7; clone size: -; V gene: TRBV12-3/TRBV12-4; D gene: -; CDR3 length: 15; CDR3 protein: CASSFSSNPTLEQYF; CDR3 DNA: TGTGCCAGCAGTTTTTCGTCGAACCCTACGTTGGAGCAGTACTTC
J gene: TRBJ2-7; clone size: few; V gene: TRBV27; D gene: -; CDR3 length: 13; CDR3 protein: CASSSSGSGEQYF; CDR3 DNA: TGTGCCAGCAGCTCCAGCGGTTCGGGCGAGCAGTACTTC
J gene: TRBJ2-7; clone size: few; V gene: TRBV20-1; D gene: -; CDR3 length: 13; CDR3 protein: CSAREVVSYEQYF; CDR3 DNA: TGCAGTGCTAGAGAGGTGGTTTCCTACGAGCAGTACTTC
J gene: TRBJ1-2; clone size: few; V gene: TRBV5-1; D gene: TRBD1; CDR3 length: 14; CDR3 protein: CASSPGQGNYGYTF; CDR3 DNA: TGCGCCAGCAGCCCCGGACAGGGAAACTATGGCTACACCTTC
J gene: TRBJ2-1; clone size: few; V gene: TRBV6-4; D gene: -; CDR3 length: 15; CDR3 protein: CASSAYRTPYNEQFF; CDR3 DNA: TGTGCCAGCAGTGCCTACAGGACCCCCTACAATGAGCAGTTCTTC
J gene: TRBJ2-2; clone size: few; V gene: TRBV6-5; D gene: -; CDR3 length: 14; CDR3 protein: CASSYLGSTGELFF; CDR3 DNA: TGTGCCAGCAGTTACCTCGGTAGCACCGGGGAGCTGTTTTTT
J gene: TRBJ2-4; clone size: few; V gene: TRBV6-1; D gene: TRBD1; CDR3 length: 16; CDR3 protein: CASSRTTGGGGNIQYF; CDR3 DNA: TGTGCCAGCAGCCGGACCACAGGGGGCGGTGGAAACATTCAGTACTTC
J gene: TRBJ2-2; clone size: -; V gene: TRBV12-3/TRBV12-4; D gene: -; CDR3 length: 14; CDR3 protein: CASSLAVVGGELFF; CDR3 DNA: TGTGCCAGCAGTTTAGCTGTGGTTGGCGGGGAGCTGTTTTTT
J gene: TRBJ2-7; clone size: -; V gene: TRBV6-1; D gene: TRBD1; CDR3 length: 13; CDR3 protein: CASSEGDRVEQYF; CDR3 DNA: TGTGCCAGCAGTGAAGGGGACAGGGTTGAGCAGTACTTC
J gene: TRBJ2-3; clone size: few; V gene: TRBV4-2; D gene: TRBD2; CDR3 length: 17; CDR3 protein: CASSPLGTERGGGTQYF; CDR3 DNA: TGTGCCAGCAGCCCCCTGGGGACGGAGCGGGGGGGCGGTACGCAGTATTTT
J gene: TRBJ2-1; clone size: -; V gene: TRBV6-1; D gene: -; CDR3 length: 16; CDR3 protein: CASSSQHGAYNNEQFF; CDR3 DNA: TGTGCCAGCAGCTCCCAACACGGCGCCTATAACAATGAGCAGTTCTTC
J gene: TRBJ1-5; clone size: few; V gene: TRBV5-5; D gene: -; CDR3 length: 15; CDR3 protein: CASSLGFGRDQPQHF; CDR3 DNA: TGTGCCAGCAGCTTGGGGTTCGGGAGGGACCAGCCCCAGCATTTT
J gene: TRBJ1-1; clone size: -; V gene: TRBV14; D gene: -; CDR3 length: 12; CDR3 protein: CASSRENTEAFF; CDR3 DNA: TGTGCCAGCAGCCGAGAGAACACTGAAGCTTTCTTT
J gene: TRBJ1-2; clone size: -; V gene: TRBV25-1; D gene: -; CDR3 length: 11; CDR3 protein: CASSTLGDYTF; CDR3 DNA: TGTGCCAGCAGTACCCTGGGTGACTACACCTTC
J gene: TRBJ2-3; clone size: -; V gene: TRBV10-1; D gene: -; CDR3 length: 13; CDR3 protein: CASSELGTDTQYF; CDR3 DNA: TGCGCCAGCAGTGAGCTCGGGACAGATACGCAGTATTTT
J gene: TRBJ2-1; clone size: few; V gene: TRBV4-1; D gene: -; CDR3 length: 12; CDR3 protein: CASSAAGNEQFF; CDR3 DNA: TGCGCCAGCAGCGCAGCTGGGAATGAGCAGTTCTTC